This TCR beta chain was found in a study of tumor-infiltrating lymphocytes in primary liver carcinoma. Whole-study context: Sample yields of productive TCRbeta reads, ranging from roughly 3.5 to 7.13 million, were similar across tissue types. Study conclusions and caveats: Tumor region pairs shared more overlap than did tumor-adjacent and tumor-blood pairs.

Germline-derived CDR1 and CDR2 are MDHEN and SYDVKM. The germline V and J ends were trimmed by 3 bases and 4 bases, with 20 bases remaining between them. The CDR3 runs to 17 residues. Unsorted bulk tissue, roughly 20-32 mg of it, served as the source for co-extraction of RNA and DNA. Patients diagnosed with primary liver carcinoma received treatment through surgical resection. Points on this clonotype: The antigen is unknown. A clone one base away is much larger, so this may be a read error.

Starting material of 400 to 600 ng total RNA yielded TCR beta cDNA via a constant-region primer. Three nested multiplex PCR rounds of slightly modified ARM-PCR generated TCR beta libraries. Researchers ran the first two PCR rounds for approximately 10 cycles each with TRBV1-TRBV30 forward primers and a C-beta reverse primer. TCRdb itself ran the multiplex PCR reads through MiXCR, one entry per CDR3 protein. The table shows fewer than 150,000 distinct CDR3 sequences, with around two thirds occurring only once. V is TRBV28 and J is TRBJ2-3, with D unresolved. The sequencing input was liver tumor tissue from sampling region 1. Indicated subset: tumor region T1, superior pole. This clonotype was obtained from a woman in her sixties with primary liver carcinoma and hepatitis B virus infection. The DNA for the CDR3 is TGTGCCAGCAGTTTCCTAAGCTTAAAGGTGACCCCAGATACGCAGTATTTT. This encodes CASSFLSLKVTPDTQYF.